This T cell receptor (beta chain) originates from a study of blood T cell repertoires in COVID-19. Overall study: From the United States, Italy and Spain came samples of acute and convalescent COVID-19. T cells, B-cell-depleted T cells, or PBMCs supplied cDNA or gDNA.

Researchers sorted participants into cohorts using their self-reported clinical history. From germline, CDR1 is MGHRA and CDR2 YSYEKL. The CDR3 consists of 14 residues. With 3 bases removed from V and 6 bases from J, the gap between germline ends came to 12 bases. Original handling: Amplifying reference gene primers gave estimates of nucleated cell counts. Sequencing was performed with immunoSEQ multiplex PCR; in TCRdb, only in-frame clones are kept and a portion is missing. That table supplies the V and J calls and clone size; D and trimming were determined from the DNA. Among roughly 150,000 clones listed, about 81% were seen once.

The chain employs TRBV4-1 and TRBJ1-5; perhaps TRBD1 as D (5 bases). Material for sequencing was PBMCs or T cells enriched from blood (not recorded which). The sequence was obtained from a man aged 45-65 years who had recovered from COVID-19. For the CDR3, the DNA is TGCGCCAGCAGCCAGTCGTTCGGGGGTCAGCCCCAGCATTTT. This sequence encodes CASSQSFGGQPQHF.